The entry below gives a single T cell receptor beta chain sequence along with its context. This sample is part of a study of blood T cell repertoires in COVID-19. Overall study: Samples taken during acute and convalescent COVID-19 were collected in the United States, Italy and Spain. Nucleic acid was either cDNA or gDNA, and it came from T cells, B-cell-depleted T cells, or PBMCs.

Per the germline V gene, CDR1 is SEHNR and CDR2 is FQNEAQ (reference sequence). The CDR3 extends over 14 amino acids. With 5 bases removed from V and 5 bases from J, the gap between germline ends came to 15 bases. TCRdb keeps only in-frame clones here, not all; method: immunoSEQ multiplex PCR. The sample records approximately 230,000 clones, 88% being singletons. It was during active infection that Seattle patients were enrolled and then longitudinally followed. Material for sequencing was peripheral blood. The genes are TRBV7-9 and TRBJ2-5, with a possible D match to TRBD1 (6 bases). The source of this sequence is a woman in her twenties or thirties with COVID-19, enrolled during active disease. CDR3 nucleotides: TGTGCCAGCAGCCCGCGACAGGTTTACGAGACCCAGTACTTC. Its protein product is CASSPRQVYETQYF.